The 2 T cell receptor beta chains listed next were all sequenced from one sample in a study of T cell responses to AZD1222 COVID-19 vaccine. The data were produced by immunoSEQ multiplex PCR, yet TCRdb's version contains in-frame clones alone and is incomplete. Among some 150,000 clones listed, 88% were seen once. The source was peripheral blood, collected on day 0 of MenACWY control vaccination. All receptors derive from an adult in good health.

The chain uses TRBV18 and TRBJ1-6, with D possibly matching TRBD1 (5 bases). Trimming removed 11 bases from V and 8 bases from J, with 13 bases in between. In germline, CDR1 is KGHSH, CDR2 LQKENI. This CDR3 is built from 12 residues. The CDR3 nucleotides read TGTGCCGGACGGGGGTCGGATTCACCCCTCCACTTT. Amino acid sequence: CAGRGSDSPLHF. Together with reference TRBV18 and TRBJ1-6, the CDR3 gives the full variable domain: NAGVMQNPRHLVRRRGQEARLRCSPMKGHSHVYWYRQLPEEGLKFMVYLQKENIIDESGMPKERFSAEFPKEGPSILRIQQVVRGDSAAYFCAGRGSDSPLHFGNGTRLTVT.

J is TRBJ2-5 and V is TRBV10-1; D possibly corresponds to TRBD2 (5 bases). CDR1 is WNHNN and CDR2 is SYGVQD in the germline V gene (reference sequence). Trimming took off 11 bases at V and 0 bases at J, with 19 bases between the two ends. CDR3 size: 15 residues. The CDR3 DNA sequence: TGCGCCGCCCGGACGTCTCTGGACTACCAAGAGACCCAGTACTTC. It codes for CAARTSLDYQETQYF.